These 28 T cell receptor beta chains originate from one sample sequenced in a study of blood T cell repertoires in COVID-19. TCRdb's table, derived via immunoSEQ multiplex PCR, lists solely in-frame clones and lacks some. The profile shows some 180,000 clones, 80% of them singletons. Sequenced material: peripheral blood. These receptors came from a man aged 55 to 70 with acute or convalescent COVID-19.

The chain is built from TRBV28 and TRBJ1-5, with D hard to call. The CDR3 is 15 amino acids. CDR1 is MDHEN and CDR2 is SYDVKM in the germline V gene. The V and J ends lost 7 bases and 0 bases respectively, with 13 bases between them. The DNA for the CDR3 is TGTGCCAGCATCGTAGGAGGAGATAGCAATCAGCCCCAGCATTTT. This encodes CASIVGGDSNQPQHF. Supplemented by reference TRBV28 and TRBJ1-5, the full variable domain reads DVKVTQSSRYLVKRTGEKVFLECVQDMDHENMFWYRQDPGLGLRLIYFSYDVKMKEKGDIPEGYSVSREKKERFSLILESASTNQTSMYLCASIVGGDSNQPQHFGDGTRLSIL.

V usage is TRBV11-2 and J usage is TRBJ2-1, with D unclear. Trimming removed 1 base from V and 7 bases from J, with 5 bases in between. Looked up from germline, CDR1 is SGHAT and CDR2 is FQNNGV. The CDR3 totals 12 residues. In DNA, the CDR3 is TGTGCCAGCAGCTTAGGGCCGAATGAGCAGTTCTTC. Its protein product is CASSLGPNEQFF.

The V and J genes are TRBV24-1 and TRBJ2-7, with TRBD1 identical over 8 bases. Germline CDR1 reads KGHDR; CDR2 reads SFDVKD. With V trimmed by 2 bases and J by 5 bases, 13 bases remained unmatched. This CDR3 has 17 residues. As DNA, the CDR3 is TGTGCCACCAGTGATTCCCTGACAGGGGATGGTCGGAACGAGCAGTACTTC. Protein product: CATSDSLTGDGRNEQYF.

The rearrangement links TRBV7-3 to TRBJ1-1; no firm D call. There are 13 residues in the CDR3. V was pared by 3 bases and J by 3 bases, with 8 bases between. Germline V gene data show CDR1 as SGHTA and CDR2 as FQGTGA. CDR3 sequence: CASSLTQDTEAFF. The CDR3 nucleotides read TGTGCCAGCAGCTTGACCCAGGACACTGAAGCTTTCTTT.

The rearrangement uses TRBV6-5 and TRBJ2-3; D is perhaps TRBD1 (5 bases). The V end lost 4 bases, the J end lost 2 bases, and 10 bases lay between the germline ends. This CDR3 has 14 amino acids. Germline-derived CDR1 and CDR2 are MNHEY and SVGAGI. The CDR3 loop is CASSSDRNTDTQYF. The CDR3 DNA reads TGTGCCAGCAGTTCAGACAGAAACACAGATACGCAGTATTTT.

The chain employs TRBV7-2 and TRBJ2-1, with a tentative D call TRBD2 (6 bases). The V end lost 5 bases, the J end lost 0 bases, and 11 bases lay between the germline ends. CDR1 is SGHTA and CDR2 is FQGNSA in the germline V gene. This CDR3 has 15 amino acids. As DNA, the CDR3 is TGTGCCAGCAGCATAATAGCGGACTCCTACAATGAGCAGTTCTTC. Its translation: CASSIIADSYNEQFF. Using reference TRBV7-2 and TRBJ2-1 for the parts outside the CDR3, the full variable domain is GAGVSQSPSNKVTEKGKDVELRCDPISGHTALYWYRQSLGQGLEFLIYFQGNSAPDKSGLPSDRFSAERTGGSVSTLTIQRTQQEDSAVYLCASSIIADSYNEQFFGPGTRLTVL.

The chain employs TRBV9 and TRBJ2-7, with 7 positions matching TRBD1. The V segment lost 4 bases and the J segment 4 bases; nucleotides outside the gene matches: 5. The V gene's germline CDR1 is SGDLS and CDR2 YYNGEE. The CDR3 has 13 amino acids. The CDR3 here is CASSPLQGYEQYF. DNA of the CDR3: TGTGCCAGCAGCCCGTTACAGGGGTACGAGCAGTACTTC.

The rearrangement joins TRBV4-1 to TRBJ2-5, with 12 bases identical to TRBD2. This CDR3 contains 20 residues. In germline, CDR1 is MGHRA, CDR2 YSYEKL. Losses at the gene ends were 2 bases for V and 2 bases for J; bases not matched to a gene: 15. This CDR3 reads CASSQSRGLAGSPRQETQYF. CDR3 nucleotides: TGCGCCAGCAGCCAATCGCGAGGACTAGCGGGATCCCCACGTCAAGAGACCCAGTACTTC.

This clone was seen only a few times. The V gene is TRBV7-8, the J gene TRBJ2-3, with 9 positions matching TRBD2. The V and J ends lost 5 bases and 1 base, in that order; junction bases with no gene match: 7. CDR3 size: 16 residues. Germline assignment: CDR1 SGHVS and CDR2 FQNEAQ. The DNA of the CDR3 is TGTGCCAGCAGCAGGCCGCGGGGGGGCGGCACAGATACGCAGTATTTT. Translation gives CASSRPRGGGTDTQYF.

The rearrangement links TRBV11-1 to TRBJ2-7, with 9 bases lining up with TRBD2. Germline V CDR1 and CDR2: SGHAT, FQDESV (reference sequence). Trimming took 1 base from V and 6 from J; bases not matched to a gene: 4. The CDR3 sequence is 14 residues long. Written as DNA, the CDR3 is TGTGCCAGCAGCTTAGGGGGACTAGCCGGCGAGCAGTACTTC. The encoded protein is CASSLGGLAGEQYF.

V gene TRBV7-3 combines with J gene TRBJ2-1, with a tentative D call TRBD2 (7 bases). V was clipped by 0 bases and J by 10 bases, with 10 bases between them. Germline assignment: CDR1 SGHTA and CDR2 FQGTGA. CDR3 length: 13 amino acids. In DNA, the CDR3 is TGTGCCAGCAGCTTAACACAGGGAGGGGAGCAGTTCTTC. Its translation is CASSLTQGGEQFF.

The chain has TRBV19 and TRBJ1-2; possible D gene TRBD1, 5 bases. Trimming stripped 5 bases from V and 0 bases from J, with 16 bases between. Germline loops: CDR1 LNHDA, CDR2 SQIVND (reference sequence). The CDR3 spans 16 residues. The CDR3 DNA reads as TGTGCCAGTAGTGTGTCCGGGGGTCTAGCTAACTATGGCTACACCTTC. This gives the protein CASSVSGGLANYGYTF.

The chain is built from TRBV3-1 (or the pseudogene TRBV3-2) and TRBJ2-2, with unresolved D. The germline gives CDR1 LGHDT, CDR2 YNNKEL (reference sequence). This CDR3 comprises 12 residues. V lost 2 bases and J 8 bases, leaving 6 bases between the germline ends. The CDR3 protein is CASSQSQGELFF. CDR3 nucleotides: TGTGCCAGCAGCCAATCCCAAGGGGAGCTGTTTTTT.

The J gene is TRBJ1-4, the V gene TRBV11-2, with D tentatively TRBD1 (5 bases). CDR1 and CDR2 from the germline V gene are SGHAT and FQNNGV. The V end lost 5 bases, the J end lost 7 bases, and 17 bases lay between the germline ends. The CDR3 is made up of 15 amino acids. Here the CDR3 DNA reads TGTGCCAGCAGCCAATCCGGGACTAGGGGTGAAAAACTGTTTTTT. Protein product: CASSQSGTRGEKLFF. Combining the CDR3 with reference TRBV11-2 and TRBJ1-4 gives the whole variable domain EAGVAQSPRYKIIEKRQSVAFWCNPISGHATLYWYQQILGQGPKLLIQFQNNGVVDDSQLPKDRFSAERLKGVDSTLKIQPAKLEDSAVYLCASSQSGTRGEKLFFGSGTQLSVL.

CDR3 in DNA: TGTGCCAGCAGTCCCCGGGACAGGGACTATGGCTACACCTTC. Protein: CASSPRDRDYGYTF. The rearrangement uses TRBV6-5 and TRBJ1-2, with TRBD1 matching over 9 bases. CDR1 is MNHEY, CDR2 SVGAGI, per germline. The CDR3 runs to 14 residues. Trimming at V came to 5 bases and at J to 3 bases, leaving 4 bases not matched to a gene.

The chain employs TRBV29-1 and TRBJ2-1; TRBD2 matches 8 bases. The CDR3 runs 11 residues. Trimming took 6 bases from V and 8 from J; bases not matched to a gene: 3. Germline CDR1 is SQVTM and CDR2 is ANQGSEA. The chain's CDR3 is CSVTGGDEQFF. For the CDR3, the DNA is TGCAGCGTCACCGGGGGGGATGAGCAGTTCTTC.

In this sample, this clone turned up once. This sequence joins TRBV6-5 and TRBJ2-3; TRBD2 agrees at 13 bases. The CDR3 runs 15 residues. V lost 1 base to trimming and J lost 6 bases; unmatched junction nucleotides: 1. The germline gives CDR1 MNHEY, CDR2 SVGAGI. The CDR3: CASSYWTSGSDTQYF. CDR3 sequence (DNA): TGTGCCAGCAGTTACTGGACTAGCGGGAGCGATACGCAGTATTTT.

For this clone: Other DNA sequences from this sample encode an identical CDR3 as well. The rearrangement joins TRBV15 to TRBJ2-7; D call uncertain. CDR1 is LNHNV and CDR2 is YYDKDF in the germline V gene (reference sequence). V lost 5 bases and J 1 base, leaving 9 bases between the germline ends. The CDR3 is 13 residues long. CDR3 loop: CATSRTVSYEQYF. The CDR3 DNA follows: TGTGCCACCAGCCGAACAGTTTCCTACGAGCAGTACTTC.

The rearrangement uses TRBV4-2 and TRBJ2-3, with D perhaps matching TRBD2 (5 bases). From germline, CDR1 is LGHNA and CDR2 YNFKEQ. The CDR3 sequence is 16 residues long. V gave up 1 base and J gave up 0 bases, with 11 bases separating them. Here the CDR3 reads CASSQGASSSTDTQYF. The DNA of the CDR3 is TGTGCCAGCAGCCAAGGCGCTAGCAGTAGCACAGATACGCAGTATTTT.

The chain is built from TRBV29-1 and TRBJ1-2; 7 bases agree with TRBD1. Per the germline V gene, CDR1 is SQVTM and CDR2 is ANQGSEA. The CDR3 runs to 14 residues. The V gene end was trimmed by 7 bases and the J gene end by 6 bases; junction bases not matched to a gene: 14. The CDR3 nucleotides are TGCAGCGCCCTCGCCCGTCAGGGGGTTCATGGCTACACCTTC. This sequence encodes CSALARQGVHGYTF.

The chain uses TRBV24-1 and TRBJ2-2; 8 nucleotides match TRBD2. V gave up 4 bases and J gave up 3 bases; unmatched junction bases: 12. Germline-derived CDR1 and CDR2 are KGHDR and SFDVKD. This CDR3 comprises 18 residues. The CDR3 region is CATSEPGGTADYTGELFF. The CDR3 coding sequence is TGTGCCACCAGTGAACCGGGGGGGACTGCAGATTACACCGGGGAGCTGTTTTTT.

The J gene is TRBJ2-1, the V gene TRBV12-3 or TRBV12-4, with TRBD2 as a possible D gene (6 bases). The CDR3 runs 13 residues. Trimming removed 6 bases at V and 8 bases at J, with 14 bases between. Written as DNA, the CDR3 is TGTGCCAGCAGCCAGACTAGTTTCCATGAGCAGTTCTTC. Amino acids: CASSQTSFHEQFF.

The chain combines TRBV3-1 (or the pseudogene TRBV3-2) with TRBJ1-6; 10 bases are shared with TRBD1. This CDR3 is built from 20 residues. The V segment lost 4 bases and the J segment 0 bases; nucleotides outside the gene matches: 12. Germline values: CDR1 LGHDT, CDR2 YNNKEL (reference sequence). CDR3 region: CASSRFDRGRGSSYNSPLHF. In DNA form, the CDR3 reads TGTGCCAGCAGCCGCTTCGACAGGGGGCGCGGAAGCTCCTATAATTCACCCCTCCACTTT.

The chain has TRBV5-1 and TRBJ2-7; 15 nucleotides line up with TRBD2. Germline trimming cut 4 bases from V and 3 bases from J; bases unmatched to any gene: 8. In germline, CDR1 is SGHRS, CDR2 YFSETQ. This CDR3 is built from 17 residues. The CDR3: CASSGTSGRRDIYEQYF. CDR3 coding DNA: TGCGCCAGCAGCGGGACTAGCGGGAGGCGCGACATCTACGAGCAGTACTTC.

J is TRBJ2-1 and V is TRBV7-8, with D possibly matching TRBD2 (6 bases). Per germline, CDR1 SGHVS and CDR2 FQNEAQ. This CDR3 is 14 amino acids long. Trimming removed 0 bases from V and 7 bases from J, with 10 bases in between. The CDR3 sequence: CASSLAGTQNEQFF. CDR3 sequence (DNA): TGTGCCAGCAGCTTAGCAGGGACTCAGAATGAGCAGTTCTTC.

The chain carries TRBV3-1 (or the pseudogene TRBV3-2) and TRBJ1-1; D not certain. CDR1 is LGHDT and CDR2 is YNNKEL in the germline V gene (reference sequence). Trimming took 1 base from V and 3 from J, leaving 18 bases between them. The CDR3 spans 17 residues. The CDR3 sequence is CASSQAWAPQFDTEAFF. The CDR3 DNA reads TGTGCCAGCAGCCAAGCATGGGCCCCGCAATTTGACACTGAAGCTTTCTTT.

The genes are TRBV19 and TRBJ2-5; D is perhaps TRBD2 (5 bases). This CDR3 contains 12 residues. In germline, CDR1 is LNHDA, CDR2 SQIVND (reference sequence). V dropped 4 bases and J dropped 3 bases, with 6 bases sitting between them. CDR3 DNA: TGTGCCAGTAGTAACGGGGAAGAGACCCAGTACTTC. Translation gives CASSNGEETQYF.

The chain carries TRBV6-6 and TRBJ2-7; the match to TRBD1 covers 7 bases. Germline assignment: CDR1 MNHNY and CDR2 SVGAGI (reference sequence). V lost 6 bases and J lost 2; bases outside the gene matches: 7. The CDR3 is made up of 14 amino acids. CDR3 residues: CASRPTGFAYEQYF. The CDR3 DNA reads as TGTGCCAGCAGACCGACAGGGTTTGCCTACGAGCAGTACTTC.